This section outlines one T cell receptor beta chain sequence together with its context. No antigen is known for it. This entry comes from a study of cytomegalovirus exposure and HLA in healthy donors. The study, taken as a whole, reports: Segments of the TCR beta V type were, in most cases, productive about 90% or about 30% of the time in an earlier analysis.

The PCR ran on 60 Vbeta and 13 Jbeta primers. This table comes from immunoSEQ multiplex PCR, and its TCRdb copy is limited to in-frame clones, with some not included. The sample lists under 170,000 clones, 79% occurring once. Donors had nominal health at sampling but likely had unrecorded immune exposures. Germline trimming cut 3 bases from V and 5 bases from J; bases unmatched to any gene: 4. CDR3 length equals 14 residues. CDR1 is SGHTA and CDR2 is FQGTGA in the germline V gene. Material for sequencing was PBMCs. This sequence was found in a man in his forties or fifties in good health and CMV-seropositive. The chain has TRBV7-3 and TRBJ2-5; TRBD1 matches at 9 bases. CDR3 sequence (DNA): TGTGCCAGCAGCTTTTCGGGGACAGGGGAGACCCAGTACTTC. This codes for CASSFSGTGETQYF.